The T cell receptor beta chain described here comes from a study of shared clonotypes between healthy human individuals. On this clone itself: Other DNA variants within this sample encode the same CDR3.

Germline V lookup: CDR1 LGHNA, CDR2 YSLEER. V lost 0 bases to trimming and J lost 0 bases, with 7 bases between them. CDR3 length equals 15 residues. TCRdb keeps only in-frame clones here, not all; method: immunoSEQ multiplex PCR. This table holds about 1 million clones, around 75% found once. The V call is TRBV4-3, the J call TRBJ2-3; TRBD1 is a possible D gene (6 bases). The specimen was memory CD4+ T cells sorted from blood. Subset denoted: CD45RA-negative fraction. The TCR sequence derives from a young man in good health. CDR3 DNA sequence: TGCGCCAGCAGCCAAGACAGGGGCAGCACAGATACGCAGTATTTT. Amino acids: CASSQDRGSTDTQYF.